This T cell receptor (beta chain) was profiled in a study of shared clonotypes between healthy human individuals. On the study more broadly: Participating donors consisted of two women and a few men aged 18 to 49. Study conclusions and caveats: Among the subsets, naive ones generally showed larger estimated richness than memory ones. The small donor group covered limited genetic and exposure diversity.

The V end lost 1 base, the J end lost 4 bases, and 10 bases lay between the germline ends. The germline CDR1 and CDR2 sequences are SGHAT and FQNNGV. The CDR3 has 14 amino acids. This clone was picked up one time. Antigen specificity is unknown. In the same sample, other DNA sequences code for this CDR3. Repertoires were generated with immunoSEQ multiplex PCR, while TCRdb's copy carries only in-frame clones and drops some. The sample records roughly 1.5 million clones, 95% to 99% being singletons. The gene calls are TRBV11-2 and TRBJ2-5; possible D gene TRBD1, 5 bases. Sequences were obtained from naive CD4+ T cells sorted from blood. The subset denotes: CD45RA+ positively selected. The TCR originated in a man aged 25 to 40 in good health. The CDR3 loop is CASSLGGQGETQYF. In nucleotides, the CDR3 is TGTGCCAGCAGCTTAGGAGGCCAGGGAGAGACCCAGTACTTC.